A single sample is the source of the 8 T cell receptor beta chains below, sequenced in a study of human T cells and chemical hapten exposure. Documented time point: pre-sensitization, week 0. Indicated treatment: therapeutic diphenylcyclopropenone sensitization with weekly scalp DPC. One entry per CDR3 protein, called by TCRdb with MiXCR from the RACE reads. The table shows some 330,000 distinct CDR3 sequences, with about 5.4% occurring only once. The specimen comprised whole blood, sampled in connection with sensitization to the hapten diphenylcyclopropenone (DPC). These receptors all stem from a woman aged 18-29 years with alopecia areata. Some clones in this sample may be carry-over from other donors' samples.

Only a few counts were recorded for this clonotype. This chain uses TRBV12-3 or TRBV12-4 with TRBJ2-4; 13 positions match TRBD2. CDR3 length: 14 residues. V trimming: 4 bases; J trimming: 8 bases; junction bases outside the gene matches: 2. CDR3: CASSSGTSGDIQYF. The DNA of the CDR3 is TGTGCCAGCAGTTCAGGGACTAGCGGGGACATTCAGTACTTC.

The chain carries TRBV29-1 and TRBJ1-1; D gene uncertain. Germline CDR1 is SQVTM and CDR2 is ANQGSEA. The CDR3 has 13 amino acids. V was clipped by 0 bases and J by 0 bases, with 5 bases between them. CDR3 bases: TGCAGCGTTGAAGAAGCTATGAACACTGAAGCTTTCTTT. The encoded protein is CSVEEAMNTEAFF. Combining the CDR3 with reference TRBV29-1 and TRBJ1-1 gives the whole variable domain SAVISQKPSRDICQRGTSLTIQCQVDSQVTMMFWYRQQPGQSLTLIATANQGSEATYESGFVIDKFPISRPNLTFSTLTVSNMSPEDSSIYLCSVEEAMNTEAFFGQGTRLTVV.

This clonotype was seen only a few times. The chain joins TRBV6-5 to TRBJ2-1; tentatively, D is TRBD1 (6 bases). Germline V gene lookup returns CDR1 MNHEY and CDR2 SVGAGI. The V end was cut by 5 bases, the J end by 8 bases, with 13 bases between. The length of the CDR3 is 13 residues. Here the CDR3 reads CASSTRGRDEQFF. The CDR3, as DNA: TGTGCCAGCAGTACCAGGGGCCGGGATGAGCAGTTCTTC.

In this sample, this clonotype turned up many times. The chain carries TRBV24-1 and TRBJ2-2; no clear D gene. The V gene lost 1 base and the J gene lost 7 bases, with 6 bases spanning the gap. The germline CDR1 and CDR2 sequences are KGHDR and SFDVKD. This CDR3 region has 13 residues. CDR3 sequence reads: CATSDLDRGELFF. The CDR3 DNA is TGTGCCACCAGTGATTTAGACCGCGGGGAGCTGTTTTTT.

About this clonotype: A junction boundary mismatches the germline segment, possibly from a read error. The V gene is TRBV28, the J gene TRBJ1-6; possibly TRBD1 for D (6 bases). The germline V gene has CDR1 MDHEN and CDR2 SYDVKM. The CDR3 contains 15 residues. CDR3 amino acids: CVSSFQGPPNSPLHF. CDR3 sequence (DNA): TGTGTCAGCAGTTTTCAGGGGCCTCCAAATTCACCCCTCCACTTT.

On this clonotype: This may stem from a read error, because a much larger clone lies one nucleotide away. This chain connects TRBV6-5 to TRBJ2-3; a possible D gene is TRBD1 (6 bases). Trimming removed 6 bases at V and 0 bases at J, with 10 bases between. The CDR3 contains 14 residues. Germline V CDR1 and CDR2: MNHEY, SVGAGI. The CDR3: CASRYQGSTDTQYF. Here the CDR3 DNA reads TGTGCCAGCAGATACCAGGGGAGCACAGATACGCAGTATTTT.

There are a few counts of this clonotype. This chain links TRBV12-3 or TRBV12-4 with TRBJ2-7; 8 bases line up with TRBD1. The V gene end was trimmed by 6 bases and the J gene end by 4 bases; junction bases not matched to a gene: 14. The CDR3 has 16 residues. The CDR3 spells CASSLRTTGDWYEQYF. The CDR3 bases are TGTGCCAGCAGCCTTAGAACGACAGGGGATTGGTACGAGCAGTACTTC.

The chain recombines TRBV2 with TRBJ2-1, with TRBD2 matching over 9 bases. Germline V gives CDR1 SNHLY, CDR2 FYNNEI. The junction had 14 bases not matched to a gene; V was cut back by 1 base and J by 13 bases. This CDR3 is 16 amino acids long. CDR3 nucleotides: TGTGCCAGCAGTGAAGGGGGTAGCGGGGGCCGATCTATCCAGTTCTTC. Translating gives CASSEGGSGGRSIQFF.